One sample yielded the 17 T cell receptor beta chains listed below, sequenced in a study of beta chain features in type 1 diabetes listed by TCRdb under 2018. The study at large found these results: Type 1 diabetes patients showed a moderate but significant shortening of TCRB CDR3 length in all four CD4+ subsets.

These receptors' targets are unknown. The library was made by the immunoSEQ multiplex PCR assay. All of the isolated RNA was reverse transcribed with the High Capacity cDNA Reverse Transcription Kit, so expressed TCRB transcripts were sequenced. The table comes from immuneACCESS by way of TCRdb, which keeps in-frame sequences with V and J called. Part of the clones is missing from these tables; in studies checked, under half for an unresolved V gene and the rest for unknown reasons. The sample contains a few hundred thousand clones, 8.5% to 10% of them found a single time. The ten largest clones take up about 0.64% of the sample. Sequencing was done on a sample of central memory CD4+ T cells from blood. The receptors derive from a man aged 30 to 39 with type 1 diabetes.

This clone has more than one count but fewer than ten. The V call is TRBV7-2, the J call TRBJ2-2; 7 positions agree with TRBD2. CDR1 is SGHTA, CDR2 FQGNSA, per germline. Germline trimming cut 7 bases from V and 5 bases from J; bases unmatched to any gene: 4. The CDR3 covers 13 residues. CDR3 sequence: CASTFGGTGELFF. The CDR3 bases are TGTGCCAGCACCTTCGGGGGGACCGGGGAGCTGTTTTTT.

V is TRBV7-2 and J is TRBJ2-5; D is possibly TRBD1 (6 bases). Trimming pared 4 bases from V and 7 bases from J, leaving 22 bases between. Germline V CDR1 and CDR2: SGHTA, FQGNSA. The CDR3 consists of 16 residues. Written as DNA, the CDR3 is TGTGCCAGCAGCTGGGGGACATTACAACTAAGGGGGACCCAGTACTTC. Translated, it gives CASSWGTLQLRGTQYF.

This clone was counted ten times or more. The chain has TRBV18 and TRBJ1-4; D is undetermined. Germline V gene sequence: CDR1 KGHSH, CDR2 LQKENI. CDR3 length: 12 amino acids. Trimming removed 4 bases from V and 8 bases from J, with 8 bases in between. Written as DNA, the CDR3 is TGTGCCAGCTCACTACGCACAGAAAAACTGTTTTTT. This sequence encodes CASSLRTEKLFF.

The chain uses TRBV5-1 and TRBJ1-2; no reliable D call. This CDR3 has 15 residues. Germline values: CDR1 SGHRS, CDR2 YFSETQ. Trimming took off 1 base at V and 6 bases at J, with 16 bases between the two ends. The CDR3 loop is CASSLSGTDADGYTF. CDR3 nucleotides: TGCGCCAGCAGCTTGTCGGGCACAGACGCGGATGGCTACACCTTC.

This clone occurred a few times. Other DNA sequences in this specimen translate into the identical CDR3. The J gene is TRBJ2-3, the V gene TRBV14; no clear D. The V end lost 1 base, the J end lost 0 bases, and 8 bases lay between the germline ends. This CDR3 comprises 15 residues. Germline loops: CDR1 SGHDN, CDR2 FVKESK. The CDR3: CASSQAGTSTDTQYF. Written as DNA, the CDR3 is TGTGCCAGCAGCCAAGCAGGAACTAGCACAGATACGCAGTATTTT.

This chain joins TRBV19 and TRBJ2-3, with TRBD2 as a possible D gene (6 bases). Germline loops: CDR1 LNHDA, CDR2 SQIVND (reference sequence). V lost 7 bases and J lost 0, with 14 bases in between. The CDR3 consists of 15 residues. CDR3 nucleotide sequence: TGTGCCAGTACCCCTTTTGCGGGGAGCACAGATACGCAGTATTTT. It yields the protein CASTPFAGSTDTQYF.

The sample holds a few counts of this clone. The chain has TRBV7-7 and TRBJ2-1, with 8 bases matching TRBD2. Germline lookup yields CDR1 SSHAT and CDR2 FNYEAQ (reference sequence). This CDR3 comprises 15 residues. J lost 2 bases, V lost 2 bases, and 2 bases had no gene match. CDR3 nucleotides: TGTGCCAGCAGCTTACTAGCGGGTACCTACAATGAGCAGTTCTTC. As protein: CASSLLAGTYNEQFF.

V gene TRBV7-8 combines with J gene TRBJ2-3, with D possibly called TRBD1 or TRBD2 (5 bases each). The ends were cut back, 5 bases at V and 2 bases at J, with 17 bases in the middle. This CDR3 comprises 16 residues. CDR1 is SGHVS, CDR2 FQNEAQ, per germline. CDR3 nucleotides: TGTGCCAGCAGCCTACGGTGGGACGGGTCCACAGATACGCAGTATTTT. It encodes CASSLRWDGSTDTQYF.

This clone was seen a few times. This chain links TRBV28 with TRBJ1-2; weak D call: TRBD1 (5 bases). Trimming removed 4 bases from V and 8 bases from J, with 17 bases in between. CDR1 and CDR2 (germline): MDHEN, SYDVKM. This CDR3 has 14 amino acids. DNA for the CDR3: TGTGCCAGCAGTTCATCCACTCCCAGGGTAGGCTACACCTTC. This codes for CASSSSTPRVGYTF.

This clone was counted a few times. The rearrangement uses TRBV6-5 and TRBJ1-2, with 7 positions matching TRBD1. Per germline, CDR1 MNHEY and CDR2 SVGAGI. The CDR3 length is 14 residues. Trimming removed 7 bases from V and 0 bases from J; junction bases left unmatched: 5. The CDR3 region is CASKTGYANYGYTF. The DNA of the CDR3 is TGTGCCAGCAAGACAGGGTACGCTAACTATGGCTACACCTTC.

This clone turned up a few times. V is TRBV21-1 and J is TRBJ1-2. TRBV21-1 is a pseudogene locus. The CDR3 extends over 14 amino acids. This CDR3 is CASSTRGNNYGYTF. The CDR3 DNA is TGTGCCAGCAGCACAAGAGGGAATAACTATGGCTACACCTTC.

This clone turned up a few times. V gene TRBV7-8 combines with J gene TRBJ2-7, with 7 bases matching TRBD1. There are 12 residues in the CDR3. J was trimmed by 5 bases and V by 5 bases; bases with no gene match: 3. The germline gives CDR1 SGHVS, CDR2 FQNEAQ. CDR3 residues: CASSRTGDEQYF. The CDR3 nucleotides are TGTGCCAGCAGCCGTACAGGGGACGAGCAGTACTTC.

V usage is TRBV2 and J usage is TRBJ2-5, with 9 positions matching TRBD1. Germline V lookup: CDR1 SNHLY, CDR2 FYNNEI. The length of the CDR3 is 14 residues. The V gene end was trimmed by 5 bases and the J gene end by 4 bases; junction bases not matched to a gene: 5. CDR3 nucleotides: TGTGCCAGCAGTCCGGGACAGGGAGGAGAGACCCAGTACTTC. Translating gives CASSPGQGGETQYF.

This chain uses TRBV10-3 with TRBJ2-5, with a weak D call TRBD1 (6 bases). CDR1 is ENHRY, CDR2 SYGVKD, per germline. V was trimmed by 10 bases and J by 1 base, leaving 16 bases between them. The length of the CDR3 is 14 residues. The DNA for the CDR3 is TGTGCCACCAACGACCGGGACACCCAAGAGACCCAGTACTTC. This sequence encodes CATNDRDTQETQYF.

The gene calls are TRBV7-9 and TRBJ2-3; 7 bases align to TRBD2. The germline CDR1 and CDR2 sequences are SEHNR and FQNEAQ (reference sequence). V lost 1 base, J lost 4 bases, and 8 bases stayed unmatched. This CDR3 is 16 amino acids long. The CDR3 region has the DNA TGTGCCAGCAGCTTAGGGCGGGAGATCGCCCCAGATACGCAGTATTTT. This encodes CASSLGREIAPDTQYF.

The chain recombines TRBV18 with TRBJ2-3; 12 nucleotides line up with TRBD2. J was trimmed by 2 bases and V by 3 bases; bases with no gene match: 3. Germline loops: CDR1 KGHSH, CDR2 LQKENI. The CDR3 covers 16 residues. For the CDR3, the DNA is TGTGCCAGCTCACCTTGGACTAGCGGGGACACAGATACGCAGTATTTT. Its translation: CASSPWTSGDTDTQYF. Supplemented by reference TRBV18 and TRBJ2-3, the full variable domain reads NAGVMQNPRHLVRRRGQEARLRCSPMKGHSHVYWYRQLPEEGLKFMVYLQKENIIDESGMPKERFSAEFPKEGPSILRIQQVVRGDSAAYFCASSPWTSGDTDTQYFGPGTRLTVL.

The sample holds a few counts of this clone. The V call is TRBV5-4, the J call TRBJ2-7, with D possibly matching TRBD2 (5 bases). Germline loops: CDR1 SGHNT, CDR2 YYREEE (reference sequence). Between the trimmed V and J ends, which lost 4 bases and 6 bases, there was a span of 17 bases. The CDR3 has 14 residues. The CDR3 DNA sequence: TGTGCCAGCAGCCGAGACATGTCGGGATCCGAGCAGTACTTC. Amino acid sequence: CASSRDMSGSEQYF.